This entry is about one TCR beta chain. Its antigen is not identified. The source of the sample is a study of OX40 agonist ivuxolimab in advanced cancers. Background on the study: Patients received ivuxolimab, an agonistic anti-OX40 (CD134) antibody.

Peripheral blood came from all dose cohorts at three timepoints. Looked up from germline, CDR1 is SEHNR and CDR2 is FQNEAQ (reference sequence). V lost 4 bases to trimming and J lost 7 bases; unmatched junction nucleotides: 5. The CDR3 loop spans 14 amino acids. Sequencing used immunoSEQ multiplex PCR; TCRdb keeps in-frame clones, though not all of them. The data show some 37,000 clones, 65% to 90% seen once. The study's findings and limits: Antigen specificity remained undetermined for the expanded peripheral T cells.

V usage is TRBV7-9 and J usage is TRBJ1-4; 8 bases are shared with TRBD1. This clonotype was obtained from an adult with an advanced solid tumor such as melanoma, head and neck, liver or kidney cancer. The sample in question was CD4+ or CD8+ T cells sorted from blood, obtained in a trial of the OX40 agonist ivuxolimab. CDR3 DNA sequence: TGTGCCAGCAGCTCCGGGACAGGAGGTGAAAAACTGTTTTTT. It codes for CASSSGTGGEKLFF. Filled out from reference TRBV7-9 and TRBJ1-4, the complete variable domain reads DTGVSQNPRHKITKRGQNVTFRCDPISEHNRLYWYRQTLGQGPEFLTYFQNEAQLEKSRLLSDRFSAERPKGSFSTLEIQRTEQGDSAMYLCASSSGTGGEKLFFGSGTQLSVL.